This is a list of T cell receptor beta chains from one sample in a study of T cells in Graves' hyperthyroidism and ophthalmopathy. TCRdb processed the multiplex PCR reads anew with MiXCR; each CDR3 protein has one entry. The sample lists approximately 520,000 distinct CDR3 sequences; more than 20% were seen once. The sequenced material came from blood. Every receptor here comes from a man aged 18 to 29 with Graves' hyperthyroidism. Both conserved end residues are part of each CDR3.

13,TRBJ1-1,TRBV6-8,CASSWEGGTEAFF
13,TRBJ1-2,TRBV27,CASSSGSWYGYTF
14,TRBJ1-1,TRBV29-1,CSVEDRLMNTEAFF
14,TRBJ2-7,TRBV2,CASKVTGNGYEQYF
14,TRBJ1-2,TRBV19,CASKEGEPTYGYTF
13,TRBJ2-7,TRBV18,CASSPRQGEEQYF
13,TRBJ1-5,TRBV2,CASSGGLHQPQHF
16,TRBJ2-7,TRBV12-5,CASGFTPRDRSGEQYF
16,TRBJ1-5,TRBV10-3,CAIARDRTYSNQPQHF
12,TRBJ1-1,TRBV19,CASSPRYTEAFF
15,TRBJ1-5,TRBV6-1,CASSEGIKGNQPQHF
14,TRBJ1-1,TRBV5-1,CASSFQGSGTEAFF
12,TRBJ2-2,TRBV6-1,CASSESTGELFF
13,TRBJ2-5,TRBV20-1,CSARLAAQETQYF
13,TRBJ1-5,TRBV2,CASSLWANQPQHF
16,TRBJ2-5,TRBV7-3,CASSLGDLAGVETQYF
16,TRBJ2-5,TRBV6-5,CASSYGVPERSETQYF
17,TRBJ1-1,TRBV12-3/TRBV12-4,CASSPRGGYGSNTEAFF
12,TRBJ2-2,TRBV7-7,CASSPGAGELLF
12,TRBJ1-2,TRBV20-1,CSARQGFYGYTF
15,TRBJ1-5,TRBV5-1,CASSLAGSSLQPQHF
14,TRBJ2-7,TRBV12-3/TRBV12-4,CASSLGTVGDEQYF
14,TRBJ1-5,TRBV20-1,CSARVLGVNQPQHF
18,TRBJ2-7,TRBV12-3/TRBV12-4,CASGRDPGLAGGPPEQYF
13,TRBJ2-5,TRBV3-1,CASSQARGETQYF
15,TRBJ1-2,TRBV19,CASSIDTPSNYGYTF
14,TRBJ1-6,TRBV11-3,CASSLQGAASPLHF
15,TRBJ1-5,TRBV4-1,CASSQATDSNQPQHF
19,TRBJ2-2,TRBV28,CASSFLGTGIPANTGELFF
12,TRBJ1-1,TRBV7-9,CASSSDSLEAFF
15,TRBJ2-2,TRBV13,CAGSKADRSTGELFF
13,TRBJ2-7,TRBV15,CATSPGQSYEQYF